The 24 T cell receptor beta chains presented below share a single source sample, sequenced in a study of metastatic and nonmetastatic thyroid tumors. Using MiXCR, TCRdb re-called clones from the PCR reads. The repertoire includes about 56,000 clones, just under 30% of them detected once, and more than 15% sits in the top ten. Every patient underwent thyroid surgery untreated. The specimen sequenced was blood. These receptors were obtained from a female donor with papillary thyroid cancer or a benign thyroid nodule (not recorded which). Some clones in this sample may be carry-over from other donors' samples.

V is TRBV24-1 and J is TRBJ1-1; tentatively, D is TRBD1 (5 bases). Germline lookup yields CDR1 KGHDR and CDR2 SFDVKD. This CDR3 contains 14 residues. V was clipped by 4 bases and J by 8 bases, with 16 bases between them. CDR3 amino acids: CATSDPARAREAFF. The CDR3 nucleotides are TGTGCCACCAGTGACCCCGCCAGGGCTAGAGAAGCTTTCTTT.

This clone was counted a few times. The chain uses TRBV5-1 and TRBJ2-3, with D perhaps TRBD1 (5 bases). The CDR3 has 16 amino acids. Germline V gives CDR1 SGHRS, CDR2 YFSETQ. V was cut by 0 bases and J by 1 base, with 12 bases left in between. CDR3 nucleotides: TGCGCCAGCAGCTTGGAACAGGCGGCCCGCACAGATACGCAGTATTTT. Translating it yields CASSLEQAARTDTQYF.

This clone has only a few counts. The chain carries TRBV15 and TRBJ2-7, with TRBD1 matching 9 bases. This CDR3 is 15 amino acids long. Unmatched junction bases numbered 8, after V lost 4 bases and J lost 4 bases. The germline V gene has CDR1 LNHNV and CDR2 YYDKDF (reference sequence). The CDR3 DNA follows: TGTGCCACCAGCAACGGGACAGGGCCGATTTACGAGCAGTACTTC. Translation gives CATSNGTGPIYEQYF.

By share, this clone ranks as medium-sized. The CDR3 bases are TGTGCCAGCAGTTTAGCGGACAGGGCCGGCTACACCTTC. Translated: CASSLADRAGYTF. This chain links TRBV12-3 or TRBV12-4 with TRBJ1-2, with TRBD1 matching over 8 bases. The CDR3 length is 13 residues. V trimming: 0 bases; J trimming: 8 bases; junction bases outside the gene matches: 2.

V and J are TRBV30 and TRBJ1-1; no clear D gene. V was shortened by 0 bases and J by 3 bases, with 8 bases between the two germline ends. Germline CDR1 and CDR2: GTSNPN and SVGIG (reference sequence). This CDR3 comprises 13 residues. The CDR3 loop is CAWSVRRDTEAFF. CDR3 bases: TGTGCCTGGAGTGTACGGCGGGACACTGAAGCTTTCTTT. Full variable domain (rest looked up from reference TRBV30 and TRBJ1-1): SQTIHQWPATLVQPVGSPLSLECTVEGTSNPNLYWYRQAAGRGLQLLFYSVGIGQISSEVPQNLSASRPQDRQFILSSKKLLLSDSGFYLCAWSVRRDTEAFFGQGTRLTVV.

This clone came up a few times. V gene TRBV27 combines with J gene TRBJ2-2; no clear D. The V end was cut by 3 bases, the J end by 3 bases, with 5 bases between. This CDR3 is built from 13 residues. Germline assignment: CDR1 MNHEY and CDR2 SMNVEV (reference sequence). In DNA, the CDR3 is TGTGCCAGCAGTTTCGACGACACCGGGGAGCTGTTTTTT. Translation: CASSFDDTGELFF.

This clone appeared a few times. The V call is TRBV6-1, the J call TRBJ2-5, with D tentatively TRBD2 (5 bases). CDR1 and CDR2 from the germline V gene are MNHNS and SASEGT. V was cut by 7 bases and J by 5 bases, with 20 bases left in between. CDR3 size: 15 residues. The CDR3 nucleotides read TGTGCCAGCACACGCAACGGGGTTCTCGGGGAGACCCAGTACTTC. It is translated as CASTRNGVLGETQYF.

The rearrangement uses TRBV7-3 and TRBJ2-1; 10 bases are a match to TRBD2. V lost 4 bases, J lost 7 bases, and 7 bases stayed unmatched. The germline V gene encodes CDR1 SGHTA and CDR2 FQGTGA. There are 15 residues in the CDR3. CDR3 DNA sequence: TGTGCCAGCAGCTCCCCCGGGACTAGCGCTAATGAGCAGTTCTTC. Protein product: CASSSPGTSANEQFF.

The chain has TRBV5-1 and TRBJ2-2; D is uncertain. V was trimmed by 4 bases and J by 2 bases, leaving 15 bases between them. The CDR3 has 16 residues. The germline V gene encodes CDR1 SGHRS and CDR2 YFSETQ. CDR3 coding DNA: TGCGCCAGCAGCCCCAGTGGGTGGCTAAACACCGGGGAGCTGTTTTTT. It translates to CASSPSGWLNTGELFF.

This chain links TRBV6-5 with TRBJ1-5, with 9 bases that match TRBD1. The CDR3 totals 16 residues. Trimming took 2 bases from V and 6 from J; bases not matched to a gene: 8. Germline V gene lookup returns CDR1 MNHEY and CDR2 SVGAGI. The CDR3 DNA reads as TGTGCCAGCAGTTACGCAACAGGGGGCCGGAGTCAGCCCCAGCATTTT. This sequence encodes CASSYATGGRSQPQHF.

Comment on this clone: A clone one base away is much larger, so this may be a read error. Other nucleotide sequences from this sample produce the same CDR3. The gene calls are TRBV3-1 and TRBJ1-1; TRBD1 might be the D (6 bases). CDR1 and CDR2 from the germline V gene are LGHDT and YNNKEL (reference sequence). Trimming shortened V by 1 base and J by 5 bases, and 11 bases separated the two germline ends. The CDR3 totals 14 residues. CDR3 in DNA: TGTGCCAGCAGCCAAGCTGGCAGGGGAACTGAAGCTTTCTTT. Translating it yields CASSQAGRGTEAFF.

This clone is medium-sized (0.01 to 0.1%) within its sample. The CDR3 nucleotides read TGTGCCAGCAGTTCCCTAGCGGGGAGGCCCCCCTCGTGGTACTTC. Its protein product is CASSSLAGRPPSWYF. J is TRBJ2-7 and V is TRBV27, with 9 bases identical to TRBD2. There are 15 residues in the CDR3. Looked up from germline, CDR1 is MNHEY and CDR2 is SMNVEV (reference sequence). V lost 4 bases, J lost 12 bases, and 16 bases stayed unmatched.

The count of this clone is one. This chain links TRBV11-2 with TRBJ2-3, with 9 bases matching TRBD2. Trimming took 5 bases from V and 2 from J; bases not matched to a gene: 11. Looked up from germline, CDR1 is SGHAT and CDR2 is FQNNGV. There are 17 residues in the CDR3. The CDR3 reads CASSTQSTSGFTDTQYF. The CDR3 nucleotides are TGTGCCAGCAGCACACAGTCCACTAGCGGGTTCACAGATACGCAGTATTTT. Drawing the rest from reference TRBV11-2 and TRBJ2-3, the complete variable domain is EAGVAQSPRYKIIEKRQSVAFWCNPISGHATLYWYQQILGQGPKLLIQFQNNGVVDDSQLPKDRFSAERLKGVDSTLKIQPAKLEDSAVYLCASSTQSTSGFTDTQYFGPGTRLTVL.

This clone has more than one count but fewer than ten. The rearrangement joins TRBV10-3 to TRBJ2-3; 12 bases map to TRBD1. Unmatched junction bases numbered 3, after V lost 6 bases and J lost 2 bases. This CDR3 spans 15 amino acids. Germline V gene lookup returns CDR1 ENHRY and CDR2 SYGVKD. CDR3 amino acids: CAISRDRGHTDTQYF. The CDR3 nucleotides are TGTGCCATCAGCCGGGACAGGGGGCACACAGATACGCAGTATTTT.

The table lists this clone with many counts. The gene calls are TRBV9 and TRBJ2-6; D uncertain. This CDR3 is 13 amino acids long. Trimming pared 3 bases from V and 1 base from J, leaving 2 bases between. Germline-derived CDR1 and CDR2 are SGDLS and YYNGEE. The CDR3, as DNA: TGTGCCAGCAGCGCGTCTGGGGCCAACGTCCTGACTTTC. Amino acids: CASSASGANVLTF.

Judged by abundance, this clone is medium-sized. The chain joins TRBV19 to TRBJ1-5; D unresolved. This CDR3 is 13 amino acids long. In germline, CDR1 is LNHDA, CDR2 SQIVND (reference sequence). Trimming took 5 bases from V and 6 from J, leaving 11 bases between them. CDR3 amino acids: CASSVQEAQPQHF. The DNA for the CDR3 is TGTGCCAGTAGTGTGCAGGAGGCTCAGCCCCAGCATTTT.

This clone was seen a few times. The chain carries TRBV10-3 and TRBJ2-7; TRBD1 agrees at 9 bases. The CDR3 length is 14 residues. V lost 4 bases and J lost 2; bases outside the gene matches: 3. Germline CDR1 is ENHRY and CDR2 is SYGVKD. As DNA, the CDR3 is TGTGCCATCAGTGTGGGGACAGGGACCTACGAGCAGTACTTC. Its protein is CAISVGTGTYEQYF.

The chain links TRBV11-2 to TRBJ1-6; D is possibly TRBD1 (6 bases). V was shortened by 1 base and J by 7 bases, with 11 bases between the two germline ends. Germline loops: CDR1 SGHAT, CDR2 FQNNGV. The length of the CDR3 is 15 residues. The chain's CDR3 is CASSLAPGQNSPLHF. Written as DNA, the CDR3 is TGTGCCAGCAGCTTAGCTCCGGGACAAAATTCACCCCTCCACTTT.

This clone was observed a few times. The J gene is TRBJ1-2, the V gene TRBV19; D is perhaps TRBD1 (6 bases). Trimming cost V 4 bases and J 5 bases, with 14 bases left between them. The germline CDR1 and CDR2 sequences are LNHDA and SQIVND (reference sequence). The CDR3 runs 14 residues. CDR3 protein: CASSNIQGKYGYTF. In nucleotides, the CDR3 is TGTGCCAGTAGTAACATACAGGGAAAGTATGGCTACACCTTC.

As to this clone: This may come from a read error, since a much larger clone is one base off. The rearrangement joins TRBV7-8 to TRBJ2-1; D is ambiguous. This CDR3 region has 14 residues. Trimming removed 7 bases at V and 10 bases at J, with 20 bases between. Germline V lookup: CDR1 SGHVS, CDR2 FQNEAQ. CDR3 residues: CASITRHGAEEQFF. CDR3 in DNA: TGTGCCAGCATCACCCGACATGGCGCCGAAGAGCAGTTCTTC.

The chain links TRBV20-1 to TRBJ1-2; D unresolved. The CDR3 is 14 amino acids. Germline CDR1 DFQATT, CDR2 SNEGSKA (reference sequence). V was shortened by 2 bases and J by 4 bases, with 14 bases between the two germline ends. Here the CDR3 DNA reads TGCAGTGCTAGACGCGACGGCGGTATCTATGGCTACACCTTC. It specifies CSARRDGGIYGYTF.

The rearrangement uses TRBV30 and TRBJ2-3, with no clear D. The CDR3 is 15 residues long. V dropped 0 bases and J dropped 0 bases, with 10 bases sitting between them. Germline CDR1 reads GTSNPN; CDR2 reads SVGIG (reference sequence). CDR3 residues: CAWSVLSPSTDTQYF. The CDR3 coding sequence is TGTGCCTGGAGTGTACTCTCCCCTAGCACAGATACGCAGTATTTT.

The CDR3 region has the DNA TGCGCCAGCAGCTTGGAAAATTACGAGCAGTACTTC. Translated: CASSLENYEQYF. The chain carries TRBV5-1 and TRBJ2-7; D ambiguous. There are 12 residues in the CDR3. Per the germline V gene, CDR1 is SGHRS and CDR2 is YFSETQ. Trimming removed 0 bases at V and 4 bases at J, with 5 bases between.

CDR3 DNA: TGTGCCAGCAGTTATAATCTGGCAGGGGGGGCCACCGGGGAGCTGTTTTTT. Amino acid sequence: CASSYNLAGGATGELFF. The chain recombines TRBV6-2 or TRBV6-3 with TRBJ2-2; D might be TRBD1 or TRBD2, each matching 7 bases. V gave up 3 bases and J gave up 4 bases, with 18 bases separating them. This CDR3 has 17 residues. From germline, CDR1 is MNHEY and CDR2 SVGEGT.